This TCR beta chain is drawn from a study of graft-versus-host responses after intestinal transplantation. Overall study context: Following induction with anti-thymocyte globulin, all recipients were given tacrolimus and steroids for about three years. Study-wide results and caveats: Recipient marrow held GvH clones, some first seen in ileum or blood.

Sequencing was performed with immunoSEQ multiplex PCR; in TCRdb, only in-frame clones are kept and a portion is missing. The data contain approximately 49,000 clones, approximately 95% of them seen just once; the ten biggest clones take up under 0.25%. Per germline, CDR1 MNHNS and CDR2 SASEGT. This CDR3 contains 12 residues. Between the trimmed V and J ends, which lost 2 bases and 3 bases, there was a span of 5 bases. As regards this clone: The antigen is undetermined.

This clonotype was sampled from a human donor who was the organ donor for an intestinal transplant. The chain carries TRBV6-1 and TRBJ2-7; D gene ambiguous. Sample: unstimulated CD8+ T cells sorted from spleen or lymph node cells, taken before transplant. CDR3 in DNA: TGTGCCAGCAGTGAATATTTCTACGAGCAGTACTTC. Its translation is CASSEYFYEQYF.